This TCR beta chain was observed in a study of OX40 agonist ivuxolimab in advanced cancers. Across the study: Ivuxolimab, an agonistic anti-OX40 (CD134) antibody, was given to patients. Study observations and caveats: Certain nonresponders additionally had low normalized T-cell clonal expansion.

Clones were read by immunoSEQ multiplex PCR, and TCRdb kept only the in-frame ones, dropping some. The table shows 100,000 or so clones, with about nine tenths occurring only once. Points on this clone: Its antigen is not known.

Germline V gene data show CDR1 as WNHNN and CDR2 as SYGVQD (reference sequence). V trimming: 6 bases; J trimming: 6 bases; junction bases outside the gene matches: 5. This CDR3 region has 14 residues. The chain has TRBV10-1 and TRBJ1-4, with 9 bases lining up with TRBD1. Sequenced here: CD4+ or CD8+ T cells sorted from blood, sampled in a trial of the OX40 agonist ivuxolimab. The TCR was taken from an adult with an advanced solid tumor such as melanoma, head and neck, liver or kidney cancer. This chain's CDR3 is CASSRGQGYEKLFF. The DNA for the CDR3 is TGCGCCAGCAGCCGGGGACAGGGATATGAAAAACTGTTTTTT.